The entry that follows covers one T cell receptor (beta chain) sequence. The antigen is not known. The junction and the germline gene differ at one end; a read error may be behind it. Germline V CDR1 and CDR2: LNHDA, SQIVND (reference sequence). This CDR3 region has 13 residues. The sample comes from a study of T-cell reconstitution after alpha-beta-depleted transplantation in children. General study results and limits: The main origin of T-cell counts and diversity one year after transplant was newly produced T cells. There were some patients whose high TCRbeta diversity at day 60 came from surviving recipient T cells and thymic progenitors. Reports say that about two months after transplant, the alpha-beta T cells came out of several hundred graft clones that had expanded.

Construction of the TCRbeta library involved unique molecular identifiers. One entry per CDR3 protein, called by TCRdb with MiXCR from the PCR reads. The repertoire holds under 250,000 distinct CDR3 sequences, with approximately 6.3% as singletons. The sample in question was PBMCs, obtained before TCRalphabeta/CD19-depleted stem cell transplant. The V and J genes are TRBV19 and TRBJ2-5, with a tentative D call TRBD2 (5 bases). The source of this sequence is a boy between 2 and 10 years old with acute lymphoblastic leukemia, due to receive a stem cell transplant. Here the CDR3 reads CACRRRLTETQYF. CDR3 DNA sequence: TGTGCCTGTAGGAGGCGTCTAACCGAGACCCAGTACTTC. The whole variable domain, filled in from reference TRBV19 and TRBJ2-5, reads DGGITQSPKYLFRKEGQNVTLSCEQNLNHDAMYWYRQDPGQGLRLIYYSQIVNDFQKGDIAEGYSVSREKKESFPLTVTSAQKNPTAFYLCACRRRLTETQYFGPGTRLLVL.